One TCR beta chain is described in this entry. With 6 bases removed from V and 4 bases from J, the gap between germline ends came to 4 bases. This CDR3 has 10 residues. Germline V gene data show CDR1 as DFQATT and CDR2 as SNEGSKA (reference sequence). This sample is drawn from a study of blood T cell repertoires in COVID-19. Whole-study context: Sources were T cells, B-cell-depleted T cells, or PBMCs; the material itself was cDNA or gDNA.

Profiling relied on immunoSEQ multiplex PCR, and the TCRdb table lists in-frame clones only, not all of them. Among 85,000 to 100,000 clones listed, roughly 86% were seen once. The chain has TRBV20-1 and TRBJ2-1; unclear D gene. Material for sequencing was peripheral blood. This receptor was identified in a woman aged 55-75 years in a cohort sampled during active or convalescent COVID-19. The CDR3, as DNA: TGCAGTGCCGCGTACAATGAGCAGTTCTTC. The encoded protein is CSAAYNEQFF.